The following is a TCR beta chain sequence with its context. Its antigen is unknown. The data derive from a study of T cell repertoires in cytomegalovirus infection. Study context: Evidence of both CMV infection and a matching HLA type came from public TCR beta signatures.

The germline CDR1 and CDR2 sequences are DFQATT and SNEGSKA (reference sequence). CDR3 size: 13 residues. The germline V and J ends were trimmed by 5 bases and 1 base, with 8 bases remaining between them. MiXCR, applied by TCRdb to the reads, yields one record per CDR3 protein. The sample lists over 100,000 distinct CDR3 sequences, around 10% occurring once. Findings of the study overall: The ex vivo response was dominated by HLA-C-restricted CMV-specific TCR beta clonotypes. The cumulative frequency of public TCR beta families identified carriers of CMV plus the relevant HLA.

The sequenced sample was PBMCs, sequenced either directly or after in vitro stimulation (not recorded which). The chain uses TRBV20-1 and TRBJ2-2, with no clear D. This TCR was recovered from a human donor in good health (CMV status not recorded). Some clones in this sample may be carry-over from other donors' samples. This CDR3 is CSAHRLNTGELFF. The CDR3 DNA reads TGCAGTGCTCATCGGTTGAACACCGGGGAGCTGTTTTTT.